One T cell receptor beta chain is described in this entry. The antigen remains unidentified. The run depth of the assay was deep. TCRdb's table, derived via immunoSEQ multiplex PCR, lists solely in-frame clones and lacks some. Of about 960,000 clones in the sample, 76% were seen once. The data are from a study of shared clonotypes between healthy human individuals. Study context: In total, the donors were two women and a few men aged 18 to 49. Broader study findings: As a rule, naive subsets had a larger estimated richness than memory subsets.

The donors, healthy adults who were HIV-negative, had experienced no recent acute infections or vaccinations. Germline V gene data show CDR1 as KGHSH and CDR2 as LQKENI. This CDR3 is built from 13 residues. Trimming stripped 0 bases from V and 4 bases from J, with 7 bases between. Material for sequencing was memory CD4+ T cells sorted from blood. Noted subset: CD45RA-negative fraction. The clonotype comes from a man aged 18 to 30 in good health. This chain uses TRBV18 with TRBJ2-7; D gene unclear. Here the CDR3 DNA reads TGTGCCAGCTCACCACCGGACGGGTACGAGCAGTACTTC. Translating it yields CASSPPDGYEQYF. The complete variable domain, with remaining parts taken from reference TRBV18 and TRBJ2-7, reads NAGVMQNPRHLVRRRGQEARLRCSPMKGHSHVYWYRQLPEEGLKFMVYLQKENIIDESGMPKERFSAEFPKEGPSILRIQQVVRGDSAAYFCASSPPDGYEQYFGPGTRLTVT.